This entry lists 8 T cell receptor beta chains sequenced from one sample in a study of cytomegalovirus exposure and HLA in healthy donors. Method: immunoSEQ multiplex PCR; TCRdb's copy keeps in-frame clones and lacks some. The data show over 110,000 clones, roughly four fifths seen once. The sample taken for sequencing was PBMCs. The receptors stem from a young woman in good health and CMV-seronegative.

The chain couples TRBV27 to TRBJ2-1; a possible D gene is TRBD1 (5 bases). CDR3 length: 13 residues. V lost 6 bases and J lost 5, with 11 bases in between. Germline CDR1 and CDR2: MNHEY and SMNVEV (reference sequence). The CDR3 here is CASSTDSHNEQFF. CDR3 nucleotide sequence: TGTGCCAGCAGCACAGACAGCCACAATGAGCAGTTCTTC.

The chain is built from TRBV7-8 and TRBJ1-4; TRBD1 is a possible D gene (6 bases). The germline V and J ends were trimmed by 5 bases and 2 bases, with 15 bases remaining between them. The CDR3 is made up of 16 amino acids. The V gene's germline CDR1 is SGHVS and CDR2 FQNEAQ. The CDR3 DNA sequence: TGTGCCAGCAGCAGAACTTACAGGGAGACTAATGAAAAACTGTTTTTT. It is translated as CASSRTYRETNEKLFF.

The chain combines TRBV5-1 with TRBJ2-5, with TRBD1 as a possible D gene (6 bases). CDR1 is SGHRS and CDR2 is YFSETQ in the germline V gene. This CDR3 contains 12 residues. Trimming removed 4 bases at V and 5 bases at J, with 9 bases between. As DNA, the CDR3 is TGCGCCAGCAGCGGCAGGGGCGAGACCCAGTACTTC. Translated: CASSGRGETQYF.

This clone has a single count. V gene TRBV6-4 combines with J gene TRBJ1-2; D is possibly TRBD1 (6 bases). This CDR3 region has 14 residues. V shed 0 bases and J shed 5 bases, with 10 bases lying between them. Germline V gene data show CDR1 as MRHNA and CDR2 as SNTAGT. The CDR3 here is CASSDSGTGYGYTF. The DNA for the CDR3 is TGTGCCAGCAGTGACTCGGGTACAGGGTATGGCTACACCTTC.

This chain links TRBV5-1 with TRBJ2-7, with 9 bases aligning to TRBD1. The V gene end was trimmed by 3 bases and the J gene end by 2 bases; junction bases not matched to a gene: 12. This CDR3 spans 17 amino acids. The germline CDR1 and CDR2 sequences are SGHRS and YFSETQ. The CDR3 nucleotides read TGCGCCAGCAGCTATGCCGGGACAGGGTTTGGTGCCTACGAGCAGTACTTC. This encodes CASSYAGTGFGAYEQYF.

The rearrangement uses TRBV19 and TRBJ1-5; TRBD1 aligns across 7 bases. The junction had 3 bases not matched to a gene; V was cut back by 1 base and J by 3 bases. The length of the CDR3 is 15 residues. Germline V gene data show CDR1 as LNHDA and CDR2 as SQIVND (reference sequence). CDR3 sequence reads: CASSIAGTDNQPQHF. The CDR3 DNA reads TGTGCCAGTAGTATAGCGGGGACAGACAATCAGCCCCAGCATTTT.

This chain uses TRBV5-1 with TRBJ1-1; the D gene is possibly TRBD1 (5 bases). V was trimmed by 5 bases and J by 0 bases, leaving 11 bases between them. The V gene's germline CDR1 is SGHRS and CDR2 YFSETQ. The CDR3 is 14 amino acids. The CDR3 DNA reads TGCGCCAGCAGAAGAGACAGCTTGAACACTGAAGCTTTCTTT. This sequence encodes CASRRDSLNTEAFF.

This clone was detected only once. The chain has TRBV2 and TRBJ1-6; D is perhaps TRBD1 (5 bases). V lost 7 bases to trimming and J lost 9 bases, with 16 bases between them. The CDR3 length is 14 residues. Germline V gene lookup returns CDR1 SNHLY and CDR2 FYNNEI. As DNA, the CDR3 is TGTGCCAGCATGGGGCCTCTCTCCAGTTCACCCCTCCACTTT. It translates to CASMGPLSSSPLHF. Together with reference TRBV2 and TRBJ1-6, the CDR3 gives the full variable domain: EPEVTQTPSHQVTQMGQEVILRCVPISNHLYFYWYRQILGQKVEFLVSFYNNEISEKSEIFDDQFSVERPDGSNFTLKIRSTKLEDSAMYFCASMGPLSSSPLHFGNGTRLTVT.